The 32 T cell receptor beta chains listed next were all sequenced from one sample in a study of blood T cells in healthy people across ages. Sample-barcoded 5' priming and a J-beta primer mix drove a second PCR of 7 to 11 cycles. One entry per CDR3 protein results from TCRdb running MiXCR on the 5' RACE reads. The repertoire has approximately 780,000 distinct CDR3 sequences, about 26% of them found once; the top ten carry 3%. The data were also submitted as part of a second study, on T cells of mothers and their children.

The sample taken for sequencing was blood. These receptors originate from a boy aged 5-17 years in good health.

The chain employs TRBV6-5 and TRBJ2-4; D call uncertain. The CDR3 contains 18 residues. Between the trimmed V and J ends, which lost 2 bases and 0 bases, there was a span of 17 bases. In germline, CDR1 is MNHEY, CDR2 SVGAGI. The DNA of the CDR3 is TGTGCCAGCAGTTACCAACTCACCTGGATGAGAGCCAAAAACATTCAGTACTTC. Protein: CASSYQLTWMRAKNIQYF.

This chain links TRBV10-2 with TRBJ1-6; perhaps TRBD1 as D (5 bases). Germline CDR1 and CDR2: WSHSY and SAAADI. This CDR3 comprises 14 residues. V was pared by 3 bases and J by 13 bases, with 16 bases between. The CDR3 bases are TGCGCCAGCAGTGATTCCTCTAGGGACTGGCCCCTCCACTTT. Protein sequence: CASSDSSRDWPLHF.

The rearrangement links TRBV9 to TRBJ2-5; TRBD2 might be the D (5 bases). CDR3 length: 14 amino acids. Germline V gene data show CDR1 as SGDLS and CDR2 as YYNGEE. V was cut by 2 bases and J by 5 bases, with 13 bases left in between. The CDR3 here is CASSVNGEKETQYF. Here the CDR3 DNA reads TGTGCCAGCAGCGTCAACGGGGAAAAGGAGACCCAGTACTTC.

This clonotype was picked up one time. The chain combines TRBV6-2 or TRBV6-3 with TRBJ2-7; 8 bases fit TRBD1. Trimming took 3 bases from V and 3 from J; bases not matched to a gene: 7. The V gene's germline CDR1 is MNHEY and CDR2 SVGEGT. This CDR3 region has 15 residues. CDR3: CASSYLGTGGYEQYF. The CDR3 DNA is TGTGCCAGCAGTTATTTAGGGACAGGCGGCTACGAGCAGTACTTC.

The chain couples TRBV7-9 to TRBJ1-2; 7 bases align to TRBD1. Germline loops: CDR1 SEHNR, CDR2 FQNEAQ (reference sequence). The CDR3 runs 14 residues. J was trimmed by 6 bases and V by 0 bases; bases with no gene match: 4. The CDR3 DNA sequence: TGTGCCAGCAGCTTAGCAGGGGGCGGGGATGGCTACACCTTC. Amino acid sequence: CASSLAGGGDGYTF.

In this sample, this clonotype turned up many times. V and J are TRBV11-2 and TRBJ2-5; 11 positions match TRBD2. The CDR3 is made up of 17 amino acids. V was clipped by 1 base and J by 5 bases; unmatched bases: 9. Germline values: CDR1 SGHAT, CDR2 FQNNGV. CDR3 nucleotides: TGTGCCAGCAGCTTAGGCTTTAGCGGGGGGGCCATTGAGACCCAGTACTTC. Translating it yields CASSLGFSGGAIETQYF.

This clonotype showed up just a few times. This chain links TRBV29-1 with TRBJ2-7, with 8 bases identical to TRBD1. The J call is in doubt because the DNA end fits TRBJ2-1 better. Germline V gives CDR1 SQVTM, CDR2 ANQGSEA. The CDR3 is 14 amino acids. The CDR3 here is CSVETGAPGNEQFF. The CDR3, as DNA: TGCAGCGTTGAGACAGGGGCCCCCGGCAATGAGCAGTTCTTC.

The V gene is TRBV7-9, the J gene TRBJ2-3, with D uncertain. Per germline, CDR1 SEHNR and CDR2 FQNEAQ (reference sequence). V was pared by 2 bases and J by 0 bases, with 9 bases between. The CDR3 covers 15 residues. The CDR3 is CASSLKGTSTDTQYF. The CDR3 nucleotides are TGTGCCAGCAGCTTAAAGGGTACGAGCACAGATACGCAGTATTTT.

The table lists this clonotype with a few counts. The chain has TRBV5-1 and TRBJ2-1; 9 bases align to TRBD2. V was pared by 5 bases and J by 7 bases, with 10 bases of the junction left unmatched. This CDR3 spans 15 amino acids. In germline, CDR1 is SGHRS, CDR2 YFSETQ. This CDR3 is CASRQSGGSGNEQFF. CDR3 DNA: TGCGCCAGCAGACAGAGCGGGGGGAGTGGGAATGAGCAGTTCTTC.

This clonotype has just a few counts. The gene calls are TRBV12-3 or TRBV12-4 and TRBJ1-1; D remains ambiguous. CDR3 size: 14 residues. Trimming shortened V by 3 bases and J by 1 base, and 9 bases separated the two germline ends. As DNA, the CDR3 is TGTGCCAGCAGTTTTCCGACGGGGAACACTGAAGCTTTCTTT. This sequence encodes CASSFPTGNTEAFF.

This clonotype was counted a few times. V is TRBV4-1 and J is TRBJ2-5; TRBD2 matches at 13 bases. The better agreement between TRBJ2-1 and the DNA end casts doubt on the J call. Germline CDR1 and CDR2: MGHRA and YSYEKL. CDR3 length: 17 amino acids. CDR3 residues: CASSQPGLAGNHYEQFF. The CDR3 DNA reads TGCGCCAGCAGCCAACCGGGACTAGCGGGGAACCACTATGAGCAGTTCTTC.

This sequence joins TRBV10-2 and TRBJ2-5, with D unresolved. The germline V gene encodes CDR1 WSHSY and CDR2 SAAADI. The ends were cut back, 2 bases at V and 1 base at J, with 8 bases in the middle. This CDR3 region has 14 residues. The CDR3 loop is CASSELGFQETQYF. The DNA of the CDR3 is TGCGCCAGCAGTGAGCTGGGGTTCCAAGAGACCCAGTACTTC.

The rearrangement uses TRBV20-1 and TRBJ1-4, with D uncertain. The CDR3 contains 16 residues. V lost 3 bases to trimming and J lost 0 bases, with 14 bases between them. Germline loops: CDR1 DFQATT, CDR2 SNEGSKA (reference sequence). The CDR3 protein is CSARSTTWATNEKLFF. CDR3 bases: TGCAGTGCTAGGTCTACCACTTGGGCAACTAATGAAAAACTGTTTTTT.

This clonotype was seen a few times. The rearrangement uses TRBV20-1 and TRBJ2-5; 12 nucleotides match TRBD2. J lost 5 bases, V lost 6 bases, and 7 bases had no gene match. Germline loops: CDR1 DFQATT, CDR2 SNEGSKA (reference sequence). This CDR3 is 14 amino acids long. CDR3 sequence reads: CSARLAGARETQYF. CDR3 coding DNA: TGCAGTGCGAGACTAGCGGGGGCGAGGGAGACCCAGTACTTC.

The J gene is TRBJ2-4, the V gene TRBV15; either TRBD1 or TRBD2 may supply D (5 bases each). The germline V gene has CDR1 LNHNV and CDR2 YYDKDF (reference sequence). V was cut by 3 bases and J by 0 bases, with 18 bases left in between. The length of the CDR3 is 18 residues. Here the CDR3 reads CATSRAGTPQIAKNIQYF. CDR3 in DNA: TGTGCCACCAGCAGGGCCGGGACGCCTCAGATAGCCAAAAACATTCAGTACTTC.

There are a few counts of this clonotype. The chain links TRBV25-1 to TRBJ2-1, with 8 bases that match TRBD1. V lost 6 bases, J lost 0 bases, and 4 bases stayed unmatched. Germline CDR1 and CDR2: MGHDK and SYGVNS. This CDR3 region has 15 residues. The CDR3 sequence is CASRWTGSSYNEQFF. The CDR3, as DNA: TGTGCCAGCAGGTGGACAGGGAGCTCCTACAATGAGCAGTTCTTC.

This clonotype was counted many times. The chain couples TRBV7-2 to TRBJ2-3, with 9 positions matching TRBD2. CDR1 and CDR2 from the germline V gene are SGHTA and FQGNSA. This CDR3 is 15 amino acids long. The junction had 4 bases not matched to a gene; V was cut back by 5 bases and J by 1 base. The CDR3 here is CASSRGGAGTDTQYF. As DNA, the CDR3 is TGTGCCAGCAGCCGCGGGGGGGCCGGCACAGATACGCAGTATTTT. The complete variable domain, with remaining parts taken from reference TRBV7-2 and TRBJ2-3, reads GAGVSQSPSNKVTEKGKDVELRCDPISGHTALYWYRQSLGQGLEFLIYFQGNSAPDKSGLPSDRFSAERTGGSVSTLTIQRTQQEDSAVYLCASSRGGAGTDTQYFGPGTRLTVL.

This chain connects TRBV13 to TRBJ2-5; D is possibly TRBD2 (6 bases). The J call may be incorrect, as the DNA end agrees better with TRBJ2-1. The CDR3 length is 12 residues. Germline V gene sequence: CDR1 PRHDT, CDR2 FYEKMQ (reference sequence). This CDR3 reads CASSLMGGEQFF. The CDR3 DNA sequence: TGTGCCAGCAGCCTGATGGGGGGTGAGCAGTTCTTC.

The chain uses TRBV11-3 and TRBJ2-1; perhaps TRBD2 as D (5 bases). This CDR3 comprises 18 residues. Germline CDR1 reads SGHNT; CDR2 reads YENEEA. The V gene lost 0 bases and the J gene lost 0 bases, with 15 bases spanning the gap. The CDR3 loop is CASSLDQEGTSSYNEQFF. The CDR3 DNA follows: TGTGCCAGCAGCTTAGATCAAGAGGGTACAAGCTCCTACAATGAGCAGTTCTTC.

This rearrangement joins TRBV21-1 to TRBJ2-5. The end of the DNA fits TRBJ2-7 better, so the J call may be wrong. TRBV21-1 is recorded as a pseudogene. CDR3 size: 12 residues. In nucleotides, the CDR3 is TGTGCCAGCAGCAACGGGGTATACGAGCAGTACTTC. As protein: CASSNGVYEQYF.

The V gene is TRBV24-1, the J gene TRBJ2-6; D unresolved. This CDR3 has 17 residues. The germline gives CDR1 KGHDR, CDR2 SFDVKD. The ends were cut back, 3 bases at V and 0 bases at J, with 11 bases in the middle. The CDR3 coding sequence is TGTGCCACCAGTGATGCGGAAGGTGCCTCTGGGGCCAACGTCCTGACTTTC. Amino acids: CATSDAEGASGANVLTF.

J is TRBJ2-3 and V is TRBV3-1; the D call may be TRBD1 or TRBD2 (5 bases each). This CDR3 is 17 amino acids long. Germline CDR1 is LGHDT and CDR2 is YNNKEL (reference sequence). Trimming shortened V by 1 base and J by 4 bases, and 18 bases separated the two germline ends. CDR3 sequence (DNA): TGTGCCAGCAGCCAAGGCCCGGGGCCCTCCCGGCCAGATACGCAGTATTTT. It is translated as CASSQGPGPSRPDTQYF.

Turning to this clonotype: The final CDR3 position lacks the conserved phenylalanine or tryptophan, pointing to a likely read error. The DNA of the CDR3 is TGTGCCAGCAGTTACAAAGCATGGGCAACTAATGAAAAACTGTTTCTT. It encodes CASSYKAWATNEKLFL. The V gene is TRBV6-5, the J gene TRBJ1-4; D not certain. V lost 2 bases to trimming and J lost 0 bases, with 10 bases between them. There are 16 residues in the CDR3. CDR1 is MNHEY and CDR2 is SVGAGI in the germline V gene.

This clonotype was found once. This chain links TRBV5-1 with TRBJ1-3; TRBD1 agrees at 11 bases. Germline V gives CDR1 SGHRS, CDR2 YFSETQ. The length of the CDR3 is 14 residues. J gave up 8 bases and V 3 bases, and 4 bases lay outside the gene matches. CDR3 nucleotides: TGCGCCAGCAGCTCCCGGGACAGGGGGGACACCATATATTTT. This sequence encodes CASSSRDRGDTIYF.

The sample holds one count of this clonotype. The V and J genes are TRBV11-2 and TRBJ2-7; D may be TRBD1 or TRBD2 (5 bases each). Trimming removed 1 base from V and 5 bases from J, with 15 bases in between. CDR3 length equals 15 residues. Looked up from germline, CDR1 is SGHAT and CDR2 is FQNNGV. CDR3 sequence (DNA): TGTGCCAGCAGCTTAGCCTCCCGGGACCCTAACGAGCAGTACTTC. Translated, it gives CASSLASRDPNEQYF.

This clonotype was seen a few times. The chain joins TRBV6-1 to TRBJ2-2, with 10 bases aligning to TRBD1. The ends lost 6 bases at V and 5 bases at J; junction bases unmatched: 3. There are 14 residues in the CDR3. From germline, CDR1 is MNHNS and CDR2 SASEGT. The CDR3 protein is CASRGQGGTGELFF. The CDR3, as DNA: TGTGCCAGCAGAGGACAGGGGGGAACCGGGGAGCTGTTTTTT.

In its sample, this clonotype was seen many times. The gene calls are TRBV5-1 and TRBJ2-1; 8 nucleotides match TRBD1. CDR1 is SGHRS, CDR2 YFSETQ, per germline. The CDR3 consists of 13 residues. Trimming removed 4 bases from V and 5 bases from J; junction bases left unmatched: 2. The CDR3 sequence: CASSRTGHNEQFF. CDR3 sequence (DNA): TGCGCCAGCAGCCGGACAGGGCACAATGAGCAGTTCTTC.

This sequence joins TRBV11-2 and TRBJ2-3; TRBD1 matches 10 bases. CDR3 length: 15 amino acids. Germline loops: CDR1 SGHAT, CDR2 FQNNGV. With V trimmed by 3 bases and J by 5 bases, 5 bases remained unmatched. The CDR3, as DNA: TGTGCCAGCAGCTTGACAGGGGGCGAGAAAGATACGCAGTATTTT. It translates to CASSLTGGEKDTQYF.

The chain employs TRBV27 and TRBJ2-7, with a tentative D call TRBD1 (5 bases). Trimming removed 5 bases at V and 3 bases at J, with 17 bases between. This CDR3 has 15 amino acids. CDR1 is MNHEY and CDR2 is SMNVEV in the germline V gene (reference sequence). CDR3 sequence (DNA): TGTGCCAGCAGTGAGACCCCGGACAAGAACTACGAGCAGTACTTC. Translated, it gives CASSETPDKNYEQYF.

The sample holds a few counts of this clonotype. This rearrangement joins TRBV20-1 to TRBJ2-6; D could derive from TRBD1 or TRBD2 (5 bases each). The CDR3 extends over 15 amino acids. Between the trimmed V and J ends, which lost 0 bases and 2 bases, there was a span of 8 bases. Germline CDR1 is DFQATT and CDR2 is SNEGSKA (reference sequence). CDR3 sequence: CSARDVGAGANVLTF. Written as DNA, the CDR3 is TGCAGTGCTAGAGATGTGGGGGCTGGGGCCAACGTCCTGACTTTC.

This clonotype has a handful of counts. The CDR3 does not close with the conserved phenylalanine or tryptophan, likely indicating a read error. The V and J genes are TRBV12-3 or TRBV12-4 and TRBJ2-5, with no clear D. Trimming took off 6 bases at V and 5 bases at J, with 13 bases between the two ends. The CDR3 is 13 residues long. This chain's CDR3 is CASSPRIPETQYV. The CDR3 DNA sequence: TGTGCCAGCAGCCCCAGGATCCCTGAGACCCAGTACGTC.

This clonotype was observed a handful of times. The chain recombines TRBV5-1 with TRBJ2-5; D not certain. In germline, CDR1 is SGHRS, CDR2 YFSETQ. The V end was cut by 0 bases, the J end by 7 bases, with 13 bases between. This CDR3 is 14 amino acids long. The CDR3 nucleotides read TGCGCCAGCAGCTTGGAGTCGACGGACGCGACCCAGTACTTC. As protein: CASSLESTDATQYF.